This is a list of T cell receptor beta chains from one sample in a study of blood T cell repertoires in COVID-19. Data came from immunoSEQ multiplex PCR; TCRdb stores just in-frame clones and leaves some out. The sample has roughly 300,000 clones; approximately 91% are singletons. Sequenced: peripheral blood. Receptors originate from a woman in her twenties or thirties with COVID-19, enrolled during active disease. The CDR3 runs from the conserved cysteine through the conserved F or W. Fields, in order: J gene, clone size, V gene, D gene, CDR3 DNA, CDR3 protein. A D gene is named only where the DNA matches it firmly. Some rows mark clone size as missing; the rest say once, few, many or name a class of expanded clone.

J gene: TRBJ1-1
clone size: once
V gene: TRBV7-2
D gene: TRBD1
CDR3 DNA: TGTGCCAGCAGCTTAAGTCCAGGGGGAAAAACTGAAGCTTTCTTT
CDR3 protein: CASSLSPGGKTEAFF

J gene: TRBJ2-5
clone size: few
V gene: TRBV28
D gene: .
CDR3 DNA: TGTGCCAGCAGTTTTAAGAGTGTTATGCAAGAGACCCAGTACTTC
CDR3 protein: CASSFKSVMQETQYF

J gene: TRBJ2-3
clone size: .
V gene: TRBV11-3
D gene: .
CDR3 DNA: TGTGCCAGCAGCCCCGGCGGCAGAATAACATCCACAGATACGCAGTATTTT
CDR3 protein: CASSPGGRITSTDTQYF

J gene: TRBJ1-3
clone size: .
V gene: TRBV2
D gene: .
CDR3 DNA: TGTGCCAGCATTAATAAAAGACGGGGAATAGGAAACACCATATATTTT
CDR3 protein: CASINKRRGIGNTIYF

J gene: TRBJ2-5
clone size: .
V gene: TRBV15
D gene: TRBD2
CDR3 DNA: TGTGCCACCAGCAGAGTCGGACTAGCGGGAGAAGAGACCCAGTACTTC
CDR3 protein: CATSRVGLAGEETQYF

J gene: TRBJ1-2
clone size: .
V gene: TRBV11-2
D gene: TRBD1
CDR3 DNA: TGTGCCAGCAGCTTGGAACAGGGGGCTGGGGGCTACACCTTC
CDR3 protein: CASSLEQGAGGYTF

J gene: TRBJ2-5
clone size: .
V gene: TRBV5-4
D gene: TRBD1
CDR3 DNA: TGTGCCAGCAGCTTGGCATCAGGGGGCTGGGAGACCCAGTACTTC
CDR3 protein: CASSLASGGWETQYF

J gene: TRBJ2-7
clone size: .
V gene: TRBV10-3
D gene: TRBD1
CDR3 DNA: TGTGCCATCAGTGAGAACCGACAGGGGGCCCACGAGCAGTACTTC
CDR3 protein: CAISENRQGAHEQYF

J gene: TRBJ1-3
clone size: .
V gene: TRBV7-3
D gene: TRBD1
CDR3 DNA: TGTGCCAGCAGCTCCCGGGACAGGGGATACACCATATATTTT
CDR3 protein: CASSSRDRGYTIYF

J gene: TRBJ2-7
clone size: .
V gene: TRBV11-1
D gene: .
CDR3 DNA: TGTGCCAGCAGCTTAGGACAGCTTGACTACGAGCAGTACTTC
CDR3 protein: CASSLGQLDYEQYF

J gene: TRBJ2-1
clone size: .
V gene: TRBV10-2
D gene: TRBD2
CDR3 DNA: TGCGCCAGCAGCGGACTAGCGGGAACTTTCTACAATGAGCAGTTCTTC
CDR3 protein: CASSGLAGTFYNEQFF

J gene: TRBJ2-3
clone size: once
V gene: TRBV6-5
D gene: .
CDR3 DNA: TGTGCCAGCAGTCCCCAGGGCTTCACAGATACGCAGTATTTT
CDR3 protein: CASSPQGFTDTQYF

J gene: TRBJ1-5
clone size: .
V gene: TRBV5-1
D gene: TRBD1
CDR3 DNA: TGCGCCAGCAGCCCGGGACAGGGTTTCGGTAGCAATCAGCCCCAGCATTTT
CDR3 protein: CASSPGQGFGSNQPQHF

J gene: TRBJ1-5
clone size: .
V gene: TRBV3-1/TRBV3-2
D gene: .
CDR3 DNA: TGTGCCAGCAGTCCGGGGTTCGGCAATCAGCCCCAGCATTTT
CDR3 protein: CASSPGFGNQPQHF

J gene: TRBJ2-1
clone size: .
V gene: TRBV5-8
D gene: .
CDR3 DNA: TGTGCCAGCAGCAAATTCCAGGGCAATGAGCAGTTCTTC
CDR3 protein: CASSKFQGNEQFF

J gene: TRBJ1-3
clone size: .
V gene: TRBV7-9
D gene: .
CDR3 DNA: TGTGCCAGCAGCTTAGGGACTTTAGGAAACACCATATATTTT
CDR3 protein: CASSLGTLGNTIYF

J gene: TRBJ2-3
clone size: .
V gene: TRBV7-9
D gene: TRBD2
CDR3 DNA: TGTGCCAGCAGCCCCGGACTAGCGGGAGGGCCTAGGACAGATACGCAGTATTTT
CDR3 protein: CASSPGLAGGPRTDTQYF

J gene: TRBJ2-2
clone size: .
V gene: TRBV3-1/TRBV3-2
D gene: .
CDR3 DNA: TGTGCCAGCAGCCAAGACCCTGGGGGCTACACCGGGGAGCTGTTTTTT
CDR3 protein: CASSQDPGGYTGELFF

J gene: TRBJ2-7
clone size: .
V gene: TRBV5-8
D gene: TRBD2
CDR3 DNA: TGTGCCAGCAGCTCGCGACTAGCGGGAGACGAGCAGTACTTC
CDR3 protein: CASSSRLAGDEQYF

J gene: TRBJ2-7
clone size: .
V gene: TRBV28
D gene: TRBD2
CDR3 DNA: TGTGCCAGCAGTCCCGGGACTAGCGGGAGAGGCGAGCAGTACTTC
CDR3 protein: CASSPGTSGRGEQYF

J gene: TRBJ2-7
clone size: .
V gene: TRBV2
D gene: TRBD1
CDR3 DNA: TGTGCCAGCAGTGAGCCGGGACAGACCTCCTACGAGCAGTACTTC
CDR3 protein: CASSEPGQTSYEQYF

J gene: TRBJ1-6
clone size: .
V gene: TRBV6-1
D gene: .
CDR3 DNA: TGTGCCAGCAGTGAAGTACAGGCCAATTCACCCCTCCACTTT
CDR3 protein: CASSEVQANSPLHF

J gene: TRBJ1-1
clone size: once
V gene: TRBV24-1
D gene: .
CDR3 DNA: TGTGCCACCATTAACACAGCGAACACTGAAGCTTTCTTT
CDR3 protein: CATINTANTEAFF

J gene: TRBJ1-2
clone size: .
V gene: TRBV27
D gene: .
CDR3 DNA: TGTGCCAGCAGTTTCGCAGGGGACGGCTACACCTTC
CDR3 protein: CASSFAGDGYTF

J gene: TRBJ2-2
clone size: .
V gene: TRBV2
D gene: TRBD2
CDR3 DNA: TGTGCCAGCAGTGGTGAGGTTGGACTAGCCGTCGGGGAGCTGTTTTTT
CDR3 protein: CASSGEVGLAVGELFF

J gene: TRBJ2-7
clone size: .
V gene: TRBV27
D gene: TRBD2
CDR3 DNA: TGTGCCAGCAGTTTATTGTCCCCTAGCGGCCCCTACGAGCAGTACTTC
CDR3 protein: CASSLLSPSGPYEQYF

J gene: TRBJ1-2
clone size: .
V gene: TRBV7-9
D gene: TRBD1
CDR3 DNA: TGTGCCAGCAGCCAACAGACAGGGGGCGACTATGGCTACACCTTC
CDR3 protein: CASSQQTGGDYGYTF

J gene: TRBJ1-1
clone size: .
V gene: TRBV2
D gene: .
CDR3 DNA: TGTGCCAGCAGCGAGGGACTCATGAACACTGAAGCTTTCTTT
CDR3 protein: CASSEGLMNTEAFF

J gene: TRBJ2-1
clone size: .
V gene: TRBV5-6
D gene: .
CDR3 DNA: TGTGCCAGCAGTTCATTCGACAGGGAGCAGTTCTTC
CDR3 protein: CASSSFDREQFF

J gene: TRBJ2-5
clone size: .
V gene: TRBV3-1/TRBV3-2
D gene: TRBD2
CDR3 DNA: TGTGCCAGCAGCTTTAGCGGGAGAGGGGAGACCCAGTACTTC
CDR3 protein: CASSFSGRGETQYF

J gene: TRBJ1-5
clone size: .
V gene: TRBV28
D gene: TRBD1
CDR3 DNA: TGTGCCAGCAGTTTCGACAGGGGGCCGAGCAATCAGCCCCAGCATTTT
CDR3 protein: CASSFDRGPSNQPQHF

J gene: TRBJ2-1
clone size: .
V gene: TRBV9
D gene: TRBD2
CDR3 DNA: TGTGCCAGCAGCGTAGCTACAGCGGCTAGCGGGAGACCCTACAATGAGCAGTTCTTC
CDR3 protein: CASSVATAASGRPYNEQFF

J gene: TRBJ2-5
clone size: .
V gene: TRBV2
D gene: .
CDR3 DNA: TGTGCCAGCAGTGAAAGCATACAAGAGACCCAGTACTTC
CDR3 protein: CASSESIQETQYF

J gene: TRBJ1-3
clone size: .
V gene: TRBV10-2
D gene: .
CDR3 DNA: TGCGCCAGCGCCCTGGGAGGGACTGGAGACACCATATATTTT
CDR3 protein: CASALGGTGDTIYF

J gene: TRBJ2-7
clone size: .
V gene: TRBV27
D gene: TRBD1
CDR3 DNA: TGTGCCGTGGGACAGGAGCTATACGAGCAGTACTTC
CDR3 protein: CAVGQELYEQYF

J gene: TRBJ1-3
clone size: once
V gene: TRBV5-1
D gene: .
CDR3 DNA: TGCGCCAGCAGCTTGGGAGGATCTGGAAACACCATATATTTT
CDR3 protein: CASSLGGSGNTIYF

J gene: TRBJ1-1
clone size: .
V gene: TRBV20-1
D gene: .
CDR3 DNA: TGCAGTGCTAGAGACCCAGGGAGGGCTTTCTTT
CDR3 protein: CSARDPGRAFF

J gene: TRBJ1-4
clone size: .
V gene: TRBV12-3/TRBV12-4
D gene: TRBD1
CDR3 DNA: TGTGCCAGCACCCGGACAGGGGGTGAAAAACTGTTTTTT
CDR3 protein: CASTRTGGEKLFF

J gene: TRBJ1-4
clone size: .
V gene: TRBV5-5
D gene: TRBD1
CDR3 DNA: TGTGCCAGCAGCTTGGTAGGGACAGGGAACGAAAAACTGTTTTTT
CDR3 protein: CASSLVGTGNEKLFF

J gene: TRBJ1-1
clone size: .
V gene: TRBV6-5
D gene: TRBD1
CDR3 DNA: TGTGCCAGCAGTTATGGACAGGGGAGGACTGAAGCTTTCTTT
CDR3 protein: CASSYGQGRTEAFF

J gene: TRBJ1-4
clone size: .
V gene: TRBV5-6
D gene: .
CDR3 DNA: TGTGCCAGCAGCTTGGCAACTGACGGGAATAATGAAAAACTGTTTTTT
CDR3 protein: CASSLATDGNNEKLFF

J gene: TRBJ2-1
clone size: .
V gene: TRBV19
D gene: TRBD1
CDR3 DNA: TGTGCCAGTAGTATACGGACAGGGTACAATGAGCAGTTCTTC
CDR3 protein: CASSIRTGYNEQFF

J gene: TRBJ2-2
clone size: .
V gene: TRBV7-2
D gene: .
CDR3 DNA: TGTGCCAGCAGCTTTAGCGGATTATTGACCGGGGAGCTGTTTTTT
CDR3 protein: CASSFSGLLTGELFF

J gene: TRBJ1-4
clone size: .
V gene: TRBV7-9
D gene: TRBD1
CDR3 DNA: TGTGCCAGCAGCTCCAGACAGGGAACAAATGAAAAACTGTTTTTT
CDR3 protein: CASSSRQGTNEKLFF

J gene: TRBJ1-6
clone size: .
V gene: TRBV19
D gene: .
CDR3 DNA: TGTGCCAGTAGTACCCAGTATAATTCACCCCTCCACTTT
CDR3 protein: CASSTQYNSPLHF

J gene: TRBJ1-4
clone size: .
V gene: TRBV3-1/TRBV3-2
D gene: .
CDR3 DNA: TGTGCCAGCAGCCAAGGCGGGCAGCCTAATGAAAAACTGTTTTTT
CDR3 protein: CASSQGGQPNEKLFF